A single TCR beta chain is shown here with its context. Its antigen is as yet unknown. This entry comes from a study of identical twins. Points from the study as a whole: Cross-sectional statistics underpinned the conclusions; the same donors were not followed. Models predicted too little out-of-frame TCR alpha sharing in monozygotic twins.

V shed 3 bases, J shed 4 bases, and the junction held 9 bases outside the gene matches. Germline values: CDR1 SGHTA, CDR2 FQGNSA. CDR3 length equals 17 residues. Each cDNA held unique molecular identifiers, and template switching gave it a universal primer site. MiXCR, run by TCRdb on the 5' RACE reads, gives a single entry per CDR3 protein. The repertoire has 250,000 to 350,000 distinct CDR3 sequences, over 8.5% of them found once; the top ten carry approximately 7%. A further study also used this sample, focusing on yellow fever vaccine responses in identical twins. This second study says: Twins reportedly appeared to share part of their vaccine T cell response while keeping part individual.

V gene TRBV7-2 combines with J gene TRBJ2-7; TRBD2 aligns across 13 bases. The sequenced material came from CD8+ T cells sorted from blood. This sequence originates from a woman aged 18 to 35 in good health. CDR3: CASSLATSGRSDYEQYF. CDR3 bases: TGTGCCAGCAGCTTGGCGACTAGCGGGAGGTCGGATTACGAGCAGTACTTC.